The TCR beta chain under discussion was sequenced for a study of a mutant IDH1 vaccine in newly diagnosed glioma. Across the study: Eight vaccine injections were given to patients in weeks 1, 3, 5, 7, 11, 15, 19 and 23. Treated individuals were approximately 62% male and about 40% female, averaging about 37 years of age. Previous treatment comprised radiotherapy, temozolomide, or both, mostly both. Study-level results: There seemed to be no relation between pseudoprogression and changes in top peripheral T cell clonotypes.

Produced via immunoSEQ multiplex PCR; TCRdb's table is partial and in-frame only. Of 55,000 or so clones in the sample, roughly nine tenths were seen once. The V and J ends lost 0 bases and 3 bases respectively, with 9 bases between them. This CDR3 is built from 15 residues. Looked up from germline, CDR1 is MNHEY and CDR2 is SVGAGI. Concerning this clone: Its specificity is unknown.

Time point noted: week 11, during vaccination. Topical imiquimod accompanied each vaccine dose, which consisted of 300 ug of mutant IDH1 20-mer peptide. This sequence originates from a man aged 50-59 years with glioma. V usage is TRBV6-5 and J usage is TRBJ1-5, with D maybe TRBD1 (5 bases). The sample was PBMCs, taken from a glioma patient whose treatment included an IDH1 peptide vaccine. Here the CDR3 reads CASSYSGLNNQPQHF. The CDR3 region has the DNA TGTGCCAGCAGTTACTCGGGGCTGAACAATCAGCCCCAGCATTTT.